This is a list of T cell receptor beta chains from one sample in a study of blood T cell repertoires in COVID-19. Data came from immunoSEQ multiplex PCR; TCRdb stores just in-frame clones and leaves some out. The repertoire holds about 170,000 clones, 85% to 90% seen once, with roughly 2% in the top ten. Sequenced sample: peripheral blood. The receptors originated from a man aged 45 to 65 who had recovered from COVID-19. Both conserved end residues are part of each CDR3. Each record gives: V gene, clone size, J gene, D gene, CDR3 protein, CDR3 DNA. D genes are given only for firm matches. Rows may omit the clone size; those that give it use once, few, many or a size class.

TRBV5-6	-	TRBJ2-7	TRBD1	CASSPDRALVYEQYF	TGTGCCAGCAGTCCTGACAGGGCATTGGTATACGAGCAGTACTTC
TRBV9	-	TRBJ2-7	-	CASSVGRPTRGEQYF	TGTGCCAGCAGCGTAGGACGGCCCACTCGGGGCGAGCAGTACTTC
TRBV24-1	-	TRBJ2-1	TRBD1	CATSSTVDRINEQFF	TGTGCCACCAGTTCGACCGTGGACAGGATCAATGAGCAGTTCTTC
TRBV7-8	once	TRBJ1-5	-	CASSLEQGMGQPQHF	TGTGCCAGCAGCTTAGAGCAGGGTATGGGTCAGCCCCAGCATTTT
TRBV28	once	TRBJ1-5	-	CASSFREAQPQHF	TGTGCCAGCAGTTTTCGTGAGGCCCAGCCCCAGCATTTT
TRBV10-3	-	TRBJ1-2	-	CAISEDWTLTGSLYGYTF	TGTGCCATCAGTGAGGACTGGACCCTGACGGGAAGCCTCTATGGCTACACCTTC
TRBV27	-	TRBJ1-1	-	CASSGATEAFF	TGTGCCAGCAGTGGGGCAACTGAAGCTTTCTTT
TRBV6-5	few	TRBJ2-5	TRBD1	CASSPLRTGVETQYF	TGTGCCAGCAGTCCCCTTCGGACAGGGGTGGAGACCCAGTACTTC
TRBV18	-	TRBJ1-5	TRBD1	CASSSDRARNQPQHF	TGTGCCAGCTCATCTGACAGGGCGCGCAATCAGCCCCAGCATTTT
TRBV7-9	-	TRBJ2-1	TRBD2	CASSVGTSVPTYNEQFF	TGTGCCAGCAGCGTCGGGACTAGCGTTCCTACCTACAATGAGCAGTTCTTC
TRBV9	-	TRBJ1-2	TRBD1	CASSPRTGVDYGYTF	TGTGCCAGCAGCCCGCGGACAGGGGTTGACTATGGCTACACCTTC
TRBV6-5	few	TRBJ2-2	-	CASSYLAATGELFF	TGTGCCAGCAGTTACCTAGCTGCCACCGGGGAGCTGTTTTTT
TRBV3-1/TRBV3-2	-	TRBJ2-5	TRBD2	CASSQDWGQRGHQETQYF	TGTGCCAGCAGCCAAGATTGGGGCCAGCGGGGACACCAAGAGACCCAGTACTTC
TRBV4-3	-	TRBJ2-7	-	CASSQGAGRYEQYF	TGCGCCAGCAGCCAAGGTGCAGGGCGGTACGAGCAGTACTTC
TRBV7-9	-	TRBJ1-4	-	CASSPRGFEKLFF	TGTGCCAGCAGTCCCCGGGGGTTTGAAAAACTGTTTTTT
TRBV7-8	-	TRBJ1-6	TRBD1	CASSGQTGGNSPLHF	TGTGCCAGCAGCGGGCAGACAGGGGGGAATTCACCCCTCCACTTT
TRBV10-3	-	TRBJ1-5	-	CAISESKAGVNQPQHF	TGTGCCATCAGTGAGTCGAAGGCAGGGGTCAATCAGCCCCAGCATTTT
TRBV29-1	-	TRBJ2-6	TRBD1	CSVRTGTGSGANVLTF	TGCAGCGTTCGGACAGGGACAGGCTCTGGGGCCAACGTCCTGACTTTC
TRBV7-2	-	TRBJ2-2	-	CASSLGVNTGELFF	TGTGCCAGCAGCTTAGGCGTTAACACCGGGGAGCTGTTTTTT
TRBV7-9	-	TRBJ2-3	-	CASTTGGGYTDTQYF	TGTGCCAGCACAACAGGAGGGGGCTACACAGATACGCAGTATTTT
TRBV7-6	-	TRBJ2-2	-	CASSLYVGDTGELFF	TGTGCCAGCAGCTTATATGTAGGGGACACCGGGGAGCTGTTTTTT
TRBV4-2	-	TRBJ2-2	-	CASSQDPPEYTGELFF	TGTGCCAGCAGCCAAGACCCCCCAGAATACACCGGGGAGCTGTTTTTT
TRBV29-1	-	TRBJ2-3	TRBD1	CSVARGHSTDTQYF	TGCAGCGTCGCCAGGGGGCATAGCACAGATACGCAGTATTTT
TRBV7-2	-	TRBJ2-2	TRBD2	CASSFPGLAGGTGELFF	TGTGCCAGCAGCTTCCCGGGACTAGCGGGTGGAACCGGGGAGCTGTTTTTT
TRBV7-3	-	TRBJ1-2	-	CASSASGTAYGYTF	TGTGCCAGCAGCGCCTCCGGAACAGCCTATGGCTACACCTTC
TRBV5-1	-	TRBJ2-6	-	CASSPVLSGANVLTF	TGCGCCAGCAGCCCAGTGTTATCCGGGGCCAACGTCCTGACTTTC
TRBV21-1	few	TRBJ2-1	-	CASSNDRGREQFF	TGTGCCAGCAGCAACGACAGGGGCCGTGAGCAGTTCTTC
TRBV7-8	-	TRBJ2-5	TRBD2	CASSWVGRTSGKETQYF	TGTGCCAGCAGCTGGGTAGGAAGGACTAGCGGAAAAGAGACCCAGTACTTC
TRBV5-1	once	TRBJ1-1	TRBD1	CASSSTGGLTEAFF	TGCGCCAGCAGCTCCACAGGGGGCTTGACTGAAGCTTTCTTT
TRBV9	-	TRBJ2-1	TRBD2	CASSVGGSGRYNEQFF	TGTGCCAGCAGCGTAGGCGGTAGCGGGAGATACAATGAGCAGTTCTTC
TRBV5-5	-	TRBJ2-5	TRBD2	CASSLFSSGRETQYF	TGTGCCAGCAGCTTGTTTTCTAGCGGGAGAGAGACCCAGTACTTC
TRBV5-1	once	TRBJ1-5	-	CASSPTGNNQPQHF	TGCGCCAGCAGCCCAACAGGGAATAATCAGCCCCAGCATTTT
TRBV3-1/TRBV3-2	-	TRBJ2-7	TRBD1	CASSLTGNSYEQYF	TGTGCCAGCAGCCTGACAGGGAACTCCTACGAGCAGTACTTC